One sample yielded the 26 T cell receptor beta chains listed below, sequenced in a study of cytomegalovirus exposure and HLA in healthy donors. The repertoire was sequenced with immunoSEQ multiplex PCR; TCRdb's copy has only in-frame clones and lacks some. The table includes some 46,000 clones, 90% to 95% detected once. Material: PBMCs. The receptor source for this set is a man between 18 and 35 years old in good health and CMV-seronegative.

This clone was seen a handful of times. The CDR3 protein is CASSPTTGLNYGYTF. In DNA, the CDR3 is TGTGCCAGCAGCCCAACGACAGGATTGAACTATGGCTACACCTTC. The J gene is TRBJ1-2, the V gene TRBV7-2; D may be TRBD1 (6 bases). CDR3 length: 15 residues. The ends were cut back, 5 bases at V and 2 bases at J, with 15 bases in the middle. Germline-derived CDR1 and CDR2 are SGHTA and FQGNSA.

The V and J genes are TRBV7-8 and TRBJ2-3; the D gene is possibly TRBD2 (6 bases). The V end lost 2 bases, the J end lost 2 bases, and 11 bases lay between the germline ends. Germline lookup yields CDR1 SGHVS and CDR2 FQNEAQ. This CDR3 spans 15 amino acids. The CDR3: CASSLWRDPTDTQYF. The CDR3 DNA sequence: TGTGCCAGCAGCTTATGGAGGGACCCCACAGATACGCAGTATTTT.

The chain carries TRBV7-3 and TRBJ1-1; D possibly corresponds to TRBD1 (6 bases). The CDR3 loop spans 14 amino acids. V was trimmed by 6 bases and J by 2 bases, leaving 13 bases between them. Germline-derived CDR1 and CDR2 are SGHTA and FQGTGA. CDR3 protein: CASRGRTENTEAFF. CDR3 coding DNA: TGTGCCAGCAGGGGCCGGACAGAAAACACTGAAGCTTTCTTT.

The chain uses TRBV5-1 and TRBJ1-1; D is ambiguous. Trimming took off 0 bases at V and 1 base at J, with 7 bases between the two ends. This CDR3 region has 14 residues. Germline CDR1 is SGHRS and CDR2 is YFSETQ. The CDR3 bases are TGCGCCAGCAGCTTGGAAACGGGGAACACTGAAGCTTTCTTT. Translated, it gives CASSLETGNTEAFF.

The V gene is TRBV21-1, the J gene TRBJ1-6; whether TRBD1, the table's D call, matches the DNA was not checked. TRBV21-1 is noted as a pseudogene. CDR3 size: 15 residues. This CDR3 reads CASSVKAGGNSPLHF. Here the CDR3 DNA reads TGTGCCAGCAGCGTAAAGGCAGGGGGTAATTCACCCCTCCACTTT.

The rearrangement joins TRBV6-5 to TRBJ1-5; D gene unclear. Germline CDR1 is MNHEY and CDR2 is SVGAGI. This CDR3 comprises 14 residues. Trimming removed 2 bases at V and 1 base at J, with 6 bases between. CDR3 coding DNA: TGTGCCAGCAGTTACCAAATGAGCAATCAGCCCCAGCATTTT. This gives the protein CASSYQMSNQPQHF.

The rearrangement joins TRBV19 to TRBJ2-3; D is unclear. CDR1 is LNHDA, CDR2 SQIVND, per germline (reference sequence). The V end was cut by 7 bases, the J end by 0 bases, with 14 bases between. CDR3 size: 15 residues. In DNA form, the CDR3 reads TGTGCCAGTACTCACCATGCGGCTAGCACAGATACGCAGTATTTT. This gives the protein CASTHHAASTDTQYF.

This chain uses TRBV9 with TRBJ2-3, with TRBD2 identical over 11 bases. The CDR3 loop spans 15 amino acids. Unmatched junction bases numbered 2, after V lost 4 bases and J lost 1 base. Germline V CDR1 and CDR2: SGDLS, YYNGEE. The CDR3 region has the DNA TGTGCCAGCAGCTTGACTAGCGGGGGCACAGATACGCAGTATTTT. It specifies CASSLTSGGTDTQYF.

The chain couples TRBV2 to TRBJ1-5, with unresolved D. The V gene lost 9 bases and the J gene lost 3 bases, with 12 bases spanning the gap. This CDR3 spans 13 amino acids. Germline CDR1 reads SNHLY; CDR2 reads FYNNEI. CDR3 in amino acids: CASSSRPNQPQHF. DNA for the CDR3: TGTGCCAGTTCGAGCAGGCCCAATCAGCCCCAGCATTTT.

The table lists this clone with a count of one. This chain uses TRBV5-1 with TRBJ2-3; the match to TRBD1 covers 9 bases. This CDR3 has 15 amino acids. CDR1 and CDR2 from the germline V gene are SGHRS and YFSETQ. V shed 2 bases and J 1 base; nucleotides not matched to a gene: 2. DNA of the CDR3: TGCGCCAGCAGCTTACAGGGGGCCCGCACAGATACGCAGTATTTT. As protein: CASSLQGARTDTQYF.

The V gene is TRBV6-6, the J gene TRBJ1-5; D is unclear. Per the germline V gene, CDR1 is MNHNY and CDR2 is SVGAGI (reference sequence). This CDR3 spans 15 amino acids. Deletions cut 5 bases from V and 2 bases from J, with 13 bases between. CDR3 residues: CASSREARGNQPQHF. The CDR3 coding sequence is TGTGCCAGCAGTCGCGAGGCGAGGGGCAATCAGCCCCAGCATTTT.

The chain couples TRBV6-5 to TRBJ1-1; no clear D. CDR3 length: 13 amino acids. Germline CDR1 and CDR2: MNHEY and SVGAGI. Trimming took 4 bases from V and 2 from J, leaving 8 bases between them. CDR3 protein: CASSSSGNTEAFF. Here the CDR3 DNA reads TGTGCCAGCAGTTCCTCGGGCAACACTGAAGCTTTCTTT.

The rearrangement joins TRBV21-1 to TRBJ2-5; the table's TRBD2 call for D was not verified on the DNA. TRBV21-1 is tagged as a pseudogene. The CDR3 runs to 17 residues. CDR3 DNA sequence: TGTGCCAGCAGCAACCCCGCGGGACCTAAAAACCAAGAGACCCAGTACTTC. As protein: CASSNPAGPKNQETQYF.

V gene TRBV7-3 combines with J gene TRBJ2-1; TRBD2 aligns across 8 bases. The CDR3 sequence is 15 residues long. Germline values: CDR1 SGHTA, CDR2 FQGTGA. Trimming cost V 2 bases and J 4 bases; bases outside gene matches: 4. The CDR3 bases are TGTGCCAGCAGCTTATCCCGGGGGGGTTACAATGAGCAGTTCTTC. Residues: CASSLSRGGYNEQFF.

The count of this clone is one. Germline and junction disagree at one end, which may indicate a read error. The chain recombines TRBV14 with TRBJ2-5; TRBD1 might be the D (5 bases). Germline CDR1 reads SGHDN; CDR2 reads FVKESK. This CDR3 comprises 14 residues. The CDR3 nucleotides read TGTGCCAGCAGCCAAGTAACCAGGGAAGAGGCCCAGTACTTC. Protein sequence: CASSQVTREEAQYF.

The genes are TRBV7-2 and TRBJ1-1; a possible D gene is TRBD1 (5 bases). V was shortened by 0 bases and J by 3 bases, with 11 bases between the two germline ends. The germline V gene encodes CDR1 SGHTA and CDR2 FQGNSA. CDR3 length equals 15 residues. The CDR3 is CASSLAGTGDTEAFF. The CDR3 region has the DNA TGTGCCAGCAGCTTAGCCGGGACGGGGGACACTGAAGCTTTCTTT.

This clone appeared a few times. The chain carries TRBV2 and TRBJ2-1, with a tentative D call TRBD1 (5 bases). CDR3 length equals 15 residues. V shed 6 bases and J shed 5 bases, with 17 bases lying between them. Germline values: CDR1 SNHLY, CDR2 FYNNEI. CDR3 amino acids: CASRETVTYHNEQFF. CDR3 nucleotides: TGTGCCAGCAGGGAGACAGTGACATACCACAATGAGCAGTTCTTC.

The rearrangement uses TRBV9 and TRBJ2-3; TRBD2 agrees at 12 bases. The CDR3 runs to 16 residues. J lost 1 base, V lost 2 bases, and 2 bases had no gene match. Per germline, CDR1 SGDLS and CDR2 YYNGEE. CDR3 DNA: TGTGCCAGCAGCGTTCTAGCGGGGGGGGGCACAGATACGCAGTATTTT. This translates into CASSVLAGGGTDTQYF. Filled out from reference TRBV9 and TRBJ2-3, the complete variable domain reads DSGVTQTPKHLITATGQRVTLRCSPRSGDLSVYWYQQSLDQGLQFLIQYYNGEERAKGNILERFSAQQFPDLHSELNLSSLELGDSALYFCASSVLAGGGTDTQYFGPGTRLTVL.

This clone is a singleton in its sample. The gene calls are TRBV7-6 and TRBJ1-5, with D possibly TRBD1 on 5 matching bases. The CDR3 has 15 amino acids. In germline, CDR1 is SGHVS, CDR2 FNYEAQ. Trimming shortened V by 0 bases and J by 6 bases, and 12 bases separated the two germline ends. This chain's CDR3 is CASSLASGWGQPQHF. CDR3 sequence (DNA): TGTGCCAGCAGCTTAGCTTCAGGGTGGGGTCAGCCCCAGCATTTT.

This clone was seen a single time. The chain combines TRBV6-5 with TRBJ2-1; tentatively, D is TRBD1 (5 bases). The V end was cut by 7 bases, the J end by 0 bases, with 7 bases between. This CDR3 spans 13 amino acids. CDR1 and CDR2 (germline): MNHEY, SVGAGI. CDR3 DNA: TGTGCCAGCAAGGGGAACTCCTACAATGAGCAGTTCTTC. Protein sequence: CASKGNSYNEQFF.

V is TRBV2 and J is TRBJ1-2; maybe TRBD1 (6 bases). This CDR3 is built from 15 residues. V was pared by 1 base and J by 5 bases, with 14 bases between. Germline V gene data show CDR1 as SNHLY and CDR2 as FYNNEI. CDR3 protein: CASSEEGGAAYGYTF. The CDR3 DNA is TGTGCCAGCAGTGAAGAAGGGGGGGCAGCATATGGCTACACCTTC. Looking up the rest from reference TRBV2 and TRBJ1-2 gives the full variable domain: EPEVTQTPSHQVTQMGQEVILRCVPISNHLYFYWYRQILGQKVEFLVSFYNNEISEKSEIFDDQFSVERPDGSNFTLKIRSTKLEDSAMYFCASSEEGGAAYGYTFGSGTRLTVV.

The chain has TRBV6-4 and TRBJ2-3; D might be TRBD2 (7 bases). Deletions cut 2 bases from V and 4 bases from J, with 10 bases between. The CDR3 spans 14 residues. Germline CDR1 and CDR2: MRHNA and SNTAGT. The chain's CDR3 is CASSDGGGADTQYF. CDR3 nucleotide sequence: TGTGCCAGCAGTGACGGGGGGGGCGCAGATACGCAGTATTTT.

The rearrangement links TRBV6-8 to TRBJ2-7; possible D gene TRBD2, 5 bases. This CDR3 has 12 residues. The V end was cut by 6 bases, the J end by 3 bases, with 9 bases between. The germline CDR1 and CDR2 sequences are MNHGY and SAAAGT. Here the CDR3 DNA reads TGTGCCAGCAGCACTGGACTCTACGAGCAGTACTTC. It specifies CASSTGLYEQYF.

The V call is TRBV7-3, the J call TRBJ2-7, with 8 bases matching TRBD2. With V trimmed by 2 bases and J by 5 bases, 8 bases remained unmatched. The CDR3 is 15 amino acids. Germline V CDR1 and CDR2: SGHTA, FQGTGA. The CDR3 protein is CASSLAGAGVDEQYF. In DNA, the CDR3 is TGTGCCAGCAGCTTAGCAGGAGCGGGGGTAGACGAGCAGTACTTC.

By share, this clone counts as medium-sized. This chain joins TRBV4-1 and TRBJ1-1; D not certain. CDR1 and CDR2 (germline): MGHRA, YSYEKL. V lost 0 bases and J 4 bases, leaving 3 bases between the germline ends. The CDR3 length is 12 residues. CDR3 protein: CASSQESTEAFF. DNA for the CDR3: TGCGCCAGCAGCCAAGAGAGCACTGAAGCTTTCTTT.

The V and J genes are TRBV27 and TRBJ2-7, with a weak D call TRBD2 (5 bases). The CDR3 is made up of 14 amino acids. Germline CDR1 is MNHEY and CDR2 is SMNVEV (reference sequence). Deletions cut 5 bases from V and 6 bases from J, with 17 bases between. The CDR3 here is CASSALAPGSEQYF. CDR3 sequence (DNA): TGTGCCAGCAGTGCCCTAGCTCCGGGATCCGAGCAGTACTTC.